The 32 T cell receptor beta chains reported below all come from one sample, sequenced in a study of cytomegalovirus exposure and HLA in healthy donors. Using immunoSEQ multiplex PCR, the repertoire was profiled, and TCRdb retains in-frame clones only, with some absent. The repertoire has some 140,000 clones, just over 85% of them found once; the top ten carry around 2.1%. The sample comprised PBMCs. These receptor sequences come from a human donor in good health.

The rearrangement uses TRBV19 and TRBJ2-7, with 10 bases aligning to TRBD2. Per germline, CDR1 LNHDA and CDR2 SQIVND (reference sequence). The CDR3 length is 14 residues. Losses at the gene ends were 5 bases for V and 6 bases for J; bases not matched to a gene: 7. The CDR3 nucleotides are TGTGCCAGTAGTCCCGGGACTAGCGCGGGCGAGCAGTACTTC. Protein sequence: CASSPGTSAGEQYF.

The chain links TRBV5-1 to TRBJ1-1; D remains ambiguous. The germline gives CDR1 SGHRS, CDR2 YFSETQ. This CDR3 is 15 amino acids long. With 1 base removed from V and 5 bases from J, the gap between germline ends came to 15 bases. The CDR3 reads CASSLRGGSGTEAFF. The CDR3 DNA reads as TGCGCCAGCAGCTTGCGAGGAGGATCGGGAACTGAAGCTTTCTTT.

This clone was seen more than once but under ten times. The rearrangement uses TRBV27 and TRBJ1-6; 7 nucleotides agree with TRBD1. Losses at the gene ends were 7 bases for V and 14 bases for J; bases not matched to a gene: 11. This CDR3 has 13 residues. Germline V gene sequence: CDR1 MNHEY, CDR2 SMNVEV (reference sequence). CDR3 DNA: TGTGCCAGCAAGTGGACAGGCAAGACTTCCCTCCACTTT. Its translation: CASKWTGKTSLHF.

V and J are TRBV29-1 and TRBJ2-1; D is uncertain. CDR3 length: 13 amino acids. Germline V lookup: CDR1 SQVTM, CDR2 ANQGSEA. The V end was cut by 0 bases, the J end by 8 bases, with 11 bases between. The CDR3 sequence: CSVEDKESYEQFF. In DNA, the CDR3 is TGCAGCGTTGAAGATAAGGAGTCCTATGAGCAGTTCTTC.

This chain uses TRBV2 with TRBJ1-4; no clear D gene. Between the trimmed V and J ends, which lost 7 bases and 0 bases, there was a span of 12 bases. The V gene's germline CDR1 is SNHLY and CDR2 FYNNEI. The CDR3 length is 15 residues. The CDR3 is CASTRDGATNEKLFF. CDR3 nucleotide sequence: TGTGCCAGCACCCGAGACGGGGCAACTAATGAAAAACTGTTTTTT.

In its sample, this clone was seen once. The rearrangement links TRBV2 to TRBJ2-3; TRBD2 matches at 7 bases. The CDR3 is made up of 15 amino acids. Germline CDR1 SNHLY, CDR2 FYNNEI. J was trimmed by 4 bases and V by 6 bases; bases with no gene match: 10. This CDR3 reads CASRLSGTGADTQYF. CDR3 in DNA: TGTGCCAGCAGGTTAAGCGGGACTGGGGCAGATACGCAGTATTTT.

V usage is TRBV6-5 and J usage is TRBJ2-5; 9 bases map to TRBD2. The J segment lost 4 bases and the V segment lost 4 bases, leaving 4 bases of the junction unmatched. The CDR3 loop spans 14 amino acids. CDR1 is MNHEY and CDR2 is SVGAGI in the germline V gene. In DNA, the CDR3 is TGTGCCAGCAGTTTAGCGGGAGTCGGAGAGACCCAGTACTTC. Protein: CASSLAGVGETQYF.

The V and J genes are TRBV5-6 and TRBJ2-1; D not resolved. Deletions cut 0 bases from V and 5 bases from J, with 12 bases between. The CDR3 runs to 15 residues. In germline, CDR1 is SGHDT, CDR2 YYEEEE. The CDR3 nucleotides read TGTGCCAGCAGCTTGGGGTTCCGCGCTCACAATGAGCAGTTCTTC. This encodes CASSLGFRAHNEQFF. Full variable domain (remainder filled in from reference TRBV5-6 and TRBJ2-1): DAGVTQSPTHLIKTRGQQVTLRCSPKSGHDTVSWYQQALGQGPQFIFQYYEEEERQRGNFPDRFSGHQFPNYSSELNVNALLLGDSALYLCASSLGFRAHNEQFFGPGTRLTVL.

CDR3 in amino acids: CASRYRVDQPQHF. The CDR3 DNA reads TGTGCCAGCAGGTACAGGGTCGATCAGCCCCAGCATTTT. The genes are TRBV28 and TRBJ1-5; the D gene is possibly TRBD1 (6 bases). V shed 6 bases and J shed 5 bases, with 11 bases lying between them. Germline CDR1 is MDHEN and CDR2 is SYDVKM. The CDR3 length is 13 residues.

V gene TRBV11-2 combines with J gene TRBJ2-7; D is ambiguous. Trimming shortened V by 0 bases and J by 0 bases, and 9 bases separated the two germline ends. In germline, CDR1 is SGHAT, CDR2 FQNNGV. This CDR3 has 15 amino acids. The CDR3 bases are TGTGCCAGCAGCTTAGATGGCCGGAGCTCCTACGAGCAGTACTTC. Residues: CASSLDGRSSYEQYF.

V is TRBV5-1 and J is TRBJ1-2; 12 bases line up with TRBD1. V lost 4 bases, J lost 2 bases, and 12 bases stayed unmatched. CDR3 size: 18 residues. Germline assignment: CDR1 SGHRS and CDR2 YFSETQ. As DNA, the CDR3 is TGCGCCAGCAGCGGGTCGGCGGGACAGGGGGCAAAGAACTATGGCTACACCTTC. Its protein product is CASSGSAGQGAKNYGYTF.

This chain links TRBV27 with TRBJ2-7; TRBD2 matches at 8 bases. Germline V gives CDR1 MNHEY, CDR2 SMNVEV (reference sequence). The CDR3 runs to 14 residues. With V trimmed by 7 bases and J by 8 bases, 13 bases remained unmatched. The CDR3 sequence: CASTRFAGGEKQYF. The CDR3 nucleotides read TGTGCCAGCACCAGGTTTGCGGGAGGTGAAAAGCAGTACTTC.

J is TRBJ1-5 and V is TRBV27, with 8 bases identical to TRBD1. CDR1 is MNHEY, CDR2 SMNVEV, per germline (reference sequence). Trimming at V came to 4 bases and at J to 4 bases, leaving 9 bases not matched to a gene. The CDR3 covers 16 residues. CDR3 residues: CASSSYTGQVNQPQHF. The DNA of the CDR3 is TGTGCCAGCAGTTCCTACACGGGACAGGTTAATCAGCCCCAGCATTTT.

The chain uses TRBV7-6 and TRBJ2-1; 7 positions match TRBD2. This CDR3 region has 16 residues. The germline V gene has CDR1 SGHVS and CDR2 FNYEAQ. The V and J ends lost 1 base and 1 base, in that order; junction bases with no gene match: 4. The CDR3 region is CASSLGLASSYNEQFF. The DNA for the CDR3 is TGTGCCAGCAGCTTAGGACTAGCTTCTTCCTACAATGAGCAGTTCTTC.

This clone appeared many times. The chain couples TRBV5-1 to TRBJ2-2, with 9 bases that match TRBD1. Germline V lookup: CDR1 SGHRS, CDR2 YFSETQ. This CDR3 spans 15 amino acids. J gave up 7 bases and V 4 bases, and 8 bases lay outside the gene matches. The CDR3 loop is CASSLDRGYGGELFF. CDR3 sequence (DNA): TGCGCCAGCAGCCTGGACAGGGGCTACGGCGGGGAGCTGTTTTTT.

CDR3 DNA sequence: TGTGCCAGCAGCTTGGTGGCAGGGGGCGGAGGGGGTAACTCACCCCTCCACTTT. Protein: CASSLVAGGGGGNSPLHF. The chain recombines TRBV5-4 with TRBJ1-6; TRBD1 matches 8 bases. Germline assignment: CDR1 SGHNT and CDR2 YYREEE (reference sequence). V was pared by 0 bases and J by 10 bases, with 15 bases of the junction left unmatched. The length of the CDR3 is 18 residues.

There are a few counts of this clone. The V call is TRBV7-9, the J call TRBJ2-3; D ambiguous. Trimming pared 5 bases from V and 0 bases from J, leaving 3 bases between. This CDR3 is 12 amino acids long. The germline CDR1 and CDR2 sequences are SEHNR and FQNEAQ (reference sequence). The CDR3, as DNA: TGTGCCAGCAGCCCAAGCACAGATACGCAGTATTTT. Translating gives CASSPSTDTQYF.

V usage is TRBV27 and J usage is TRBJ2-1; D unresolved. Germline V gene lookup returns CDR1 MNHEY and CDR2 SMNVEV (reference sequence). Trimming left V 3 bases short and J 4 bases short, with 13 bases between. The CDR3 runs to 15 residues. The CDR3 reads CASSLSSPLYNEQFF. CDR3 sequence (DNA): TGTGCCAGCAGTTTGAGTAGCCCATTATACAATGAGCAGTTCTTC.

This chain joins TRBV5-1 and TRBJ2-3, with TRBD2 identical over 14 bases. After removal of 0 bases from V and 8 bases from J, the junction contained 2 bases not matched to a gene. This CDR3 contains 15 residues. Germline V gene lookup returns CDR1 SGHRS and CDR2 YFSETQ. This CDR3 reads CASSLVGLAGVTQYF. CDR3 DNA sequence: TGCGCCAGCAGCTTGGTGGGACTAGCGGGAGTTACGCAGTATTTT.

The chain recombines TRBV29-1 with TRBJ2-7; D call uncertain. Germline-derived CDR1 and CDR2 are SQVTM and ANQGSEA. The V end lost 8 bases, the J end lost 3 bases, and 11 bases lay between the germline ends. The CDR3 contains 11 residues. DNA of the CDR3: TGCAGCATAGAACGTGGCTACGAGCAGTACTTC. Translation: CSIERGYEQYF.

This clone was observed a handful of times. This chain uses TRBV6-5 with TRBJ1-2; 7 positions match TRBD1. The length of the CDR3 is 13 residues. The junction had 2 bases not matched to a gene; V was cut back by 0 bases and J by 7 bases. The germline V gene has CDR1 MNHEY and CDR2 SVGAGI. The CDR3 nucleotides read TGTGCCAGCAGTTACTCAGGGGGCGGTGGCTACACCTTC. This gives the protein CASSYSGGGGYTF.

The chain uses TRBV15 and TRBJ1-4; TRBD1 agrees at 8 bases. This CDR3 spans 13 amino acids. Germline V gene sequence: CDR1 LNHNV, CDR2 YYDKDF (reference sequence). V lost 5 bases and J lost 8; bases outside the gene matches: 4. CDR3 nucleotides: TGTGCCACCAGCTCACGGACAGGGGAAAAACTGTTTTTT. Its translation is CATSSRTGEKLFF.

The rearrangement joins TRBV6-1 to TRBJ1-6; perhaps TRBD1 as D (6 bases). V was clipped by 6 bases and J by 5 bases, with 8 bases between them. Germline V lookup: CDR1 MNHNS, CDR2 SASEGT. This CDR3 spans 13 amino acids. CDR3 protein: CASRNRDNSPLHF. CDR3 DNA: TGTGCCAGCAGGAACAGGGATAATTCACCCCTCCACTTT.

This chain joins TRBV5-6 and TRBJ1-2; D might be TRBD1 (5 bases). Trimming cost V 5 bases and J 3 bases, with 23 bases left between them. CDR1 SGHDT and CDR2 YYEEEE come from the germline V gene. CDR3 size: 17 residues. The CDR3 DNA reads TGTGCCAGCAGGTCGGCGGGGGGGGAGCCGATCTACTATGGCTACACCTTC. Protein: CASRSAGGEPIYYGYTF. The entire variable domain, with the rest obtained from reference TRBV5-6 and TRBJ1-2, is as follows: DAGVTQSPTHLIKTRGQQVTLRCSPKSGHDTVSWYQQALGQGPQFIFQYYEEEERQRGNFPDRFSGHQFPNYSSELNVNALLLGDSALYLCASRSAGGEPIYYGYTFGSGTRLTVV.

This CDR3 is CASSQVPRGTYGYTF. The DNA of the CDR3 is TGCGCCAGCAGCCAAGTTCCACGGGGTACCTATGGCTACACCTTC. The J gene is TRBJ1-2, the V gene TRBV4-1, with D unresolved. Trimming cost V 1 base and J 4 bases, with 13 bases left between them. The length of the CDR3 is 15 residues. Germline V gene lookup returns CDR1 MGHRA and CDR2 YSYEKL.

A few counts support this clone. The genes are TRBV6-4 and TRBJ2-3, with 10 nucleotides matching TRBD1. The CDR3 covers 14 residues. The V segment lost 2 bases and the J segment 4 bases; nucleotides outside the gene matches: 0. Germline-derived CDR1 and CDR2 are MRHNA and SNTAGT. The CDR3 here is CASSDGQGADTQYF. Written as DNA, the CDR3 is TGTGCCAGCAGTGACGGACAGGGGGCAGATACGCAGTATTTT.

This clone was counted a few times. V usage is TRBV6-1 and J usage is TRBJ2-1; 8 bases are a match to TRBD1. V dropped 8 bases and J dropped 6; count of bases not matched to a gene: 6. Germline-derived CDR1 and CDR2 are MNHNS and SASEGT. The CDR3 consists of 13 residues. DNA of the CDR3: TGTGCCAGCTCTTGGACAGGGATCAATGAGCAGTTCTTC. Amino acid sequence: CASSWTGINEQFF.

J is TRBJ1-4 and V is TRBV11-2, with D perhaps matching TRBD1 (6 bases). This CDR3 has 12 amino acids. V was cut by 4 bases and J by 6 bases, with 6 bases left in between. CDR1 SGHAT and CDR2 FQNNGV come from the germline V gene. The CDR3 here is CASSSGDEKLFF. The CDR3 DNA follows: TGTGCCAGCAGCTCAGGGGATGAAAAACTGTTTTTT. Using reference TRBV11-2 and TRBJ1-4 for the parts outside the CDR3, the full variable domain is EAGVAQSPRYKIIEKRQSVAFWCNPISGHATLYWYQQILGQGPKLLIQFQNNGVVDDSQLPKDRFSAERLKGVDSTLKIQPAKLEDSAVYLCASSSGDEKLFFGSGTQLSVL.

This chain links TRBV30 with TRBJ2-7; 11 nucleotides agree with TRBD2. V shed 3 bases and J 6 bases; nucleotides not matched to a gene: 7. In germline, CDR1 is GTSNPN, CDR2 SVGIG (reference sequence). CDR3 length equals 14 residues. CDR3 sequence (DNA): TGTGCCTGGAGGTTAGCGGGAGGGACTCGCGAGCAGTACTTC. Amino acids: CAWRLAGGTREQYF.

This rearrangement joins TRBV11-2 to TRBJ2-3; 10 nucleotides agree with TRBD2. This CDR3 region has 18 residues. The V gene end was trimmed by 1 base and the J gene end by 2 bases; junction bases not matched to a gene: 9. The germline gives CDR1 SGHAT, CDR2 FQNNGV. CDR3 sequence: CASSLVTSGDVLTDTQYF. CDR3 nucleotides: TGTGCCAGCAGCTTAGTAACTAGCGGGGACGTACTCACAGATACGCAGTATTTT. The variable domain in full, with the rest retrieved from reference TRBV11-2 and TRBJ2-3, is EAGVAQSPRYKIIEKRQSVAFWCNPISGHATLYWYQQILGQGPKLLIQFQNNGVVDDSQLPKDRFSAERLKGVDSTLKIQPAKLEDSAVYLCASSLVTSGDVLTDTQYFGPGTRLTVL.

The V gene is TRBV5-1, the J gene TRBJ2-7, with TRBD1 matching 10 bases. Trimming cost V 4 bases and J 5 bases; bases outside gene matches: 6. The CDR3 covers 14 residues. Germline V gives CDR1 SGHRS, CDR2 YFSETQ. The CDR3 loop reads CASSPGTGVNEQYF. CDR3 in DNA: TGCGCCAGCAGCCCAGGGACAGGGGTCAACGAGCAGTACTTC.

The chain links TRBV25-1 to TRBJ2-1, with 8 bases matching TRBD2. From germline, CDR1 is MGHDK and CDR2 SYGVNS. Germline trimming cut 4 bases from V and 7 bases from J; bases unmatched to any gene: 9. The CDR3 is 15 amino acids. The CDR3 loop is CASSGSGLGQNEQFF. The CDR3 nucleotides are TGTGCCAGCAGTGGATCGGGACTAGGCCAAAATGAGCAGTTCTTC.